This T cell receptor (beta chain) is drawn from a study of blood T cell repertoires in COVID-19. The germline V gene encodes CDR1 LNHDA and CDR2 SQIVND (reference sequence). Deletions cut 5 bases from V and 0 bases from J, with 18 bases between. CDR3 length: 17 residues. This clone was seen just once. This table comes from immunoSEQ multiplex PCR, and its TCRdb copy is limited to in-frame clones, with some not included. The table shows hundreds of thousands of clones, with about 87% occurring only once. The receptor's source is a woman between 18 and 29 years old who had recovered from COVID-19. This sequence joins TRBV19 and TRBJ2-3; TRBD2 is a possible D gene (5 bases). The sample taken for sequencing was PBMCs or T cells enriched from blood (not recorded which). The chain's CDR3 is CASSPHPGSPSTDTQYF. Written as DNA, the CDR3 is TGTGCCAGTAGTCCACATCCGGGATCCCCTAGCACAGATACGCAGTATTTT.